This entry concerns a single T cell receptor beta chain. The target antigen is unknown. Germline loops: CDR1 SEHNR, CDR2 FQNEAQ (reference sequence). This CDR3 has 15 residues. V trimming: 10 bases; J trimming: 7 bases; junction bases outside the gene matches: 11. This sample stems from a study of Ad26.COV2.S vaccination and SARS-CoV-2 variants. Regarding treatment: approximately 18 received Ad26.COV2.S at low or high dose, single or two shots; 5 received placebo; per-sample allocation not given. It was on day 63 after the first vaccine or placebo injection that samples were taken. This adult donor, from Boston, was 18-55 years old. The vaccine delivered Wuhan-strain SARS-CoV-2 spike through an Ad26 vector. Study findings and constraints: Once vaccination had occurred, spike-specific CD8+ and CD4+ T cell responses reportedly showed substantial breadth.

TCRdb keeps only in-frame clones here, not all; method: immunoSEQ multiplex PCR. The sample lists approximately 410,000 clones, 88% occurring once. This receptor was identified in a person aged 18 to 59 who received the Ad26.COV2.S COVID-19 vaccine or a placebo. V is TRBV7-9 and J is TRBJ1-6; 9 bases are a match to TRBD1. The specimen comprised peripheral blood, sampled in a trial of Ad26.COV2.S vaccine versus placebo. The CDR3 here is CATGAKGQGNSPLHF. In DNA form, the CDR3 reads TGTGCCACCGGGGCAAAGGGACAGGGAAATTCACCCCTCCACTTT.